The sample holds a few counts of the clone carrying this TCR beta chain. The antigen remains unidentified. The CDR3 consists of 16 residues. Trimming removed 5 bases from V and 1 base from J; junction bases left unmatched: 8. Germline CDR1 reads MNHEY; CDR2 reads SMNVEV (reference sequence). The data stem from a study of T-cell memory formation after mild COVID-19. cDNA libraries for TCR alpha and TCR beta, carrying sample barcodes and UMIs, came from 5'RACE with constant-segment primers. TCRdb analysed the 5' RACE reads with MiXCR anew, one entry per CDR3 protein. This table has more than 350,000 distinct CDR3 sequences, under 25% appearing once. Overall study findings and caveats: The main location of contracting CD4+ clones was CM and EM, and that of contracting CD8+ clones was EMRA. Clones shrinking between day 15 and 85 showed a balanced CD4/CD8 split, and those that grew later tilted toward CD4+. The authors did not confirm SARS-CoV-2 specificity of second-wave clones peaking day 37.

The clonotype originates from an adult woman who had mild COVID-19 (a few samples of this study predate the infection). Cell type and time point are not known. V and J are TRBV27 and TRBJ1-1, with 9 bases that match TRBD1. Sequencing was carried out using PBMCs or a T cell subset sorted from them (not recorded which). DNA for the CDR3: TGTGCCAGCAGTCCTCGGACAGGGGTTTGGAACACTGAAGCTTTCTTT. It specifies CASSPRTGVWNTEAFF.